This paragraph reports one T cell receptor beta chain. Its antigen is not identified. The data are from a study of T cell repertoires in cytomegalovirus infection. The wider study: Indicated by public TCR beta signatures were CMV infection and matching HLA type.

The V end was cut by 5 bases, the J end by 2 bases, with 15 bases between. Germline V lookup: CDR1 SGHVS, CDR2 FQNEAQ. CDR3 size: 15 residues. A single record per CDR3 protein comes from TCRdb applying MiXCR to the reads. This sample has 750,000 to 950,000 distinct CDR3 sequences, with 25% to 35% found just once. Source: cultured CD8+ T cells from PBMCs, taken from culture after CMV antigen stimulation. This chain connects TRBV7-8 to TRBJ2-5; D might be TRBD1 (6 bases). This clonotype originated in a human donor in good health (CMV status not recorded). Some clones in this sample may be carry-over from other donors' samples. CDR3 amino acids: CASSLLTGVQETQYF. The CDR3 region has the DNA TGTGCCAGCAGCCTATTGACAGGCGTTCAAGAGACCCAGTACTTC.